This T cell receptor (beta chain) was identified during a study of shared T cell receptors in the human thymus. The CDR3 spans 17 residues. With 2 bases clipped from V and 6 bases from J, the junction kept 9 bases outside the gene matches. Germline loops: CDR1 SGHAT, CDR2 FQNNGV. Libraries were prepared by immunoSEQ multiplex PCR; TCRdb keeps only in-frame clonotypes and omits some of them. The sample includes about 660,000 clones, about 90% of them seen just once. This same sample was also part of a study on human thymus T cells. That study reports: Resections that were taken during corrective heart surgery supplied the thymus tissue. Thymic and blood repertoires appeared to show biased V and J gene usage. There were highly overlapping thymic repertoires among unrelated individuals, as related research reported.

The rearrangement joins TRBV11-2 to TRBJ2-1; 11 bases match TRBD2. The TCR was taken from a boy younger than two with a congenital heart defect. The sequenced material came from thymocytes. CDR3 loop: CASSLLPRTSGRNEQFF. As DNA, the CDR3 is TGTGCCAGCAGCTTACTCCCCCGGACTAGCGGGCGCAATGAGCAGTTCTTC.